This is a list of T cell receptor beta chains from one sample in a study of blood T cell repertoires in COVID-19. This table comes from immunoSEQ multiplex PCR, and its TCRdb copy is limited to in-frame clones, with some not included. The sample holds approximately 100,000 clones, nearly 90% seen once. Material for sequencing was peripheral blood. These receptors all stem from a woman aged 80 or older with active COVID-19. Each CDR3 is given without its conserved first and last residue. A D gene is named only where the DNA matches it firmly. A row's size may be missing; if present it is once, few, many or a size class.

. | . | TRBJ2-7 | TRBV7-6 | ASSLAAPGQTYEQY
. | TRBD1 | TRBJ2-7 | TRBV7-2 | ASSLATGGRLSEQY
. | . | TRBJ2-7 | TRBV10-3 | AISEFEGSSYEQC
. | TRBD2 | TRBJ2-3 | TRBV11-3 | ASSISGSTDTQY
. | TRBD2 | TRBJ2-2 | TRBV27 | ASRSAGTGELF
. | . | TRBJ2-5 | TRBV18 | ASSPLGLDGLETQY
. | TRBD2 | TRBJ2-5 | TRBV19 | ASRIAGAPVETQY
once | . | TRBJ1-3 | TRBV28 | ASRLASGNTIY
. | . | TRBJ1-5 | TRBV27 | ASSLSGSGVGQPQH
. | TRBD2 | TRBJ2-1 | TRBV6-2/TRBV6-3 | ASSSGTSGTYFRNNEQF
. | TRBD1 | TRBJ1-5 | TRBV7-8 | ASSLDTGGNQPQH
few | . | TRBJ1-6 | TRBV7-2 | ASSLRPPPQGNNSPLH
. | . | TRBJ2-7 | TRBV19 | ASSIDASTGSYEQY
. | TRBD2 | TRBJ2-1 | TRBV7-9 | ASSLGGLAVFHNEQF
. | . | TRBJ2-3 | TRBV28 | ASGVGRGFADTQY
. | TRBD1 | TRBJ1-3 | TRBV5-1 | ASSLLTGVGNTIY
. | . | TRBJ2-1 | TRBV6-2/TRBV6-3 | ASSGRGGVTTEQF
. | TRBD2 | TRBJ2-1 | TRBV3-1/TRBV3-2 | ASSQGLAGGNEQF
. | . | TRBJ2-7 | TRBV30 | AWSLGRTTDSYEQY
. | . | TRBJ2-6 | TRBV7-3 | ASSLQVSGANVLT
. | TRBD2 | TRBJ2-7 | TRBV28 | ASSQRTSGRWDEQY
. | . | TRBJ2-7 | TRBV6-2/TRBV6-3 | ASSYGWSSTYEQY
. | . | TRBJ2-3 | TRBV25-1 | ASTPRYSVTDTQY
. | TRBD2 | TRBJ2-3 | TRBV7-2 | ASSSGTSGSTDTQY
. | TRBD2 | TRBJ2-1 | TRBV9 | ASSPRPLAGGYNEQF
. | . | TRBJ1-6 | TRBV7-6 | ASSADLSSSYNSPLH
. | TRBD1 | TRBJ1-2 | TRBV4-2 | ASSQDLQSGGGGGYT
few | . | TRBJ2-1 | TRBV3-1/TRBV3-2 | ASSRPGLSYNEQF